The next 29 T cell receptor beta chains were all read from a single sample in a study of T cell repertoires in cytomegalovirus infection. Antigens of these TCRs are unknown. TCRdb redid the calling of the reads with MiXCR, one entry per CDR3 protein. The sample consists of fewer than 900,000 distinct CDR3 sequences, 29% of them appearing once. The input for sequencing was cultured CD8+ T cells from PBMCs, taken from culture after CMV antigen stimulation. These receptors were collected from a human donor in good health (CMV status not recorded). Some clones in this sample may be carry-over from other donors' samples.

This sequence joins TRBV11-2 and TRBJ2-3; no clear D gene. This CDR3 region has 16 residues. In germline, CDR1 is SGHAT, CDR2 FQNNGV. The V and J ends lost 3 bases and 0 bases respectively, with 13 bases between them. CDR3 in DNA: TGTGCCAGCAGCTTGGTCTCCAGGTCTAGCACAGATACGCAGTATTTT. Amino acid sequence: CASSLVSRSSTDTQYF.

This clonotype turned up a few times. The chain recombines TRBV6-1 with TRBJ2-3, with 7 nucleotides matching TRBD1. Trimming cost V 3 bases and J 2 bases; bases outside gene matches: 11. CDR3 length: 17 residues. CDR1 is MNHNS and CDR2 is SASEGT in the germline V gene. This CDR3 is CASSERSTGTYTDTQYF. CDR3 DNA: TGTGCCAGCAGTGAGAGGTCGACAGGGACCTACACAGATACGCAGTATTTT.

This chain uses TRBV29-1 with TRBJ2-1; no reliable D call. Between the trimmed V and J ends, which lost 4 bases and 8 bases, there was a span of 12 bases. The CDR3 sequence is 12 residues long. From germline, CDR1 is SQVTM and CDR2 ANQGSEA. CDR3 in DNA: TGCAGCGTTGGGGTGACACTCGATGAGCAGTTCTTC. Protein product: CSVGVTLDEQFF.

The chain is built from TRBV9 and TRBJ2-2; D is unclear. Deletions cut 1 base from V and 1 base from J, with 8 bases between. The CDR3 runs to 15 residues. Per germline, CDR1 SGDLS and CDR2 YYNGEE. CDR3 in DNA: TGTGCCAGCAGCGTATTAGAGTTGAACACCGGGGAGCTGTTTTTT. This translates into CASSVLELNTGELFF. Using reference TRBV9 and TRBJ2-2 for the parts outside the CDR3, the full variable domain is DSGVTQTPKHLITATGQRVTLRCSPRSGDLSVYWYQQSLDQGLQFLIQYYNGEERAKGNILERFSAQQFPDLHSELNLSSLELGDSALYFCASSVLELNTGELFFGEGSRLTVL.

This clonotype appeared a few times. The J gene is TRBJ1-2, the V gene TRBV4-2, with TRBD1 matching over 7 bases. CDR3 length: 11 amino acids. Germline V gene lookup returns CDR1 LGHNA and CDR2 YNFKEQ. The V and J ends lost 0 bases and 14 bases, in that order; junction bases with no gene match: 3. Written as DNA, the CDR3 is TGTGCCAGCAGCCAAGATAGGGGACAGACCTTC. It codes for CASSQDRGQTF.

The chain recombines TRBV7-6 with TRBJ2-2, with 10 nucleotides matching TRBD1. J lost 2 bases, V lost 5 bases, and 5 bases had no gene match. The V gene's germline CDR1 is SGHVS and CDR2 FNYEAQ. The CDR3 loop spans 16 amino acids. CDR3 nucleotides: TGTGCCAGCAGCGAGAGGACAGGGGGAAACACCGGGGAGCTGTTTTTT. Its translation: CASSERTGGNTGELFF. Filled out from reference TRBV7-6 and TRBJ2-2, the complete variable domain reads GAGVSQSPRYKVTKRGQDVALRCDPISGHVSLYWYRQALGQGPEFLTYFNYEAQQDKSGLPNDRFSAERPEGSISTLTIQRTEQRDSAMYRCASSERTGGNTGELFFGEGSRLTVL.

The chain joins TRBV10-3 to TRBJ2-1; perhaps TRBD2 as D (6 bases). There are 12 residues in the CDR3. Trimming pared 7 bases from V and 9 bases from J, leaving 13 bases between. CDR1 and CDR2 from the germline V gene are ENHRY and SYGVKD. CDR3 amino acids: CAIMEGPREQFF. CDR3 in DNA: TGTGCCATCATGGAGGGGCCACGTGAGCAGTTCTTC.

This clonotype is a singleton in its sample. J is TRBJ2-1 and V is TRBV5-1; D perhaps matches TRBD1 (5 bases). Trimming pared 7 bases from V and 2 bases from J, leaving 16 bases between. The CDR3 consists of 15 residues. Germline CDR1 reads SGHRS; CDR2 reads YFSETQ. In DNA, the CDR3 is TGCGCCAGCGTCCTCAGCAGGGCCACCTACAATGAGCAGTTCTTC. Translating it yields CASVLSRATYNEQFF.

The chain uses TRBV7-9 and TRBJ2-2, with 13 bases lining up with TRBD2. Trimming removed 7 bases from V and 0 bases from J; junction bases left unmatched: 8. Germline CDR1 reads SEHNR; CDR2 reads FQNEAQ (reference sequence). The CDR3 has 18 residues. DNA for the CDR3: TGTGCCAGCACCAAGCCAGGGACTAGCGGGGCGAACACCGGGGAGCTGTTTTTT. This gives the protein CASTKPGTSGANTGELFF.

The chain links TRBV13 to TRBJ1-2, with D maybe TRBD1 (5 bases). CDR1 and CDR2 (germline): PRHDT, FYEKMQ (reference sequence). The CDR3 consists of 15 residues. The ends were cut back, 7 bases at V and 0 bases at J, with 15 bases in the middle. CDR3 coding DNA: TGTGCCAGCAACGCGGGGCTCGGAGCTAACTATGGCTACACCTTC. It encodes CASNAGLGANYGYTF.

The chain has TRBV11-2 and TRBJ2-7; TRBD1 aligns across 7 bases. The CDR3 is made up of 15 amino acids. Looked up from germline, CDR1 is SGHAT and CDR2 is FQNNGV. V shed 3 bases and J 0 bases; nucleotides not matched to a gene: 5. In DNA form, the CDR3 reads TGTGCCAGCAGCTTCGGGACAGATATCTCCTACGAGCAGTACGTC. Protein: CASSFGTDISYEQYV.

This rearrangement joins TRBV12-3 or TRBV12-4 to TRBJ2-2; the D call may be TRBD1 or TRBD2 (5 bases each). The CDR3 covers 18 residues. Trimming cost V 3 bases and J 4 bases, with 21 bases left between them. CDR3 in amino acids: CASSFSVERGAGTGELFF. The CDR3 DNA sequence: TGTGCCAGCAGTTTCTCGGTTGAGAGAGGGGCCGGCACCGGGGAGCTGTTTTTT.

The CDR3 loop reads CASSAGVRARHTF. As DNA, the CDR3 is TGTGCCAGCAGCGCCGGTGTGAGGGCCAGACACACCTTC. The chain links TRBV9 to TRBJ1-2; no reliable D call. Germline assignment: CDR1 SGDLS and CDR2 YYNGEE. This CDR3 comprises 13 residues. V was shortened by 3 bases and J by 12 bases, with 18 bases between the two germline ends.

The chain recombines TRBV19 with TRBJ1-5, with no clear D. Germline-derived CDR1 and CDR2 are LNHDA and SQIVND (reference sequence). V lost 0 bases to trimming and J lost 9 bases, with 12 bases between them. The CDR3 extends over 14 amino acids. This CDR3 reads CASSIDLGGRPQHF. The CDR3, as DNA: TGTGCCAGTAGTATAGATCTGGGTGGGCGGCCCCAGCATTTT.

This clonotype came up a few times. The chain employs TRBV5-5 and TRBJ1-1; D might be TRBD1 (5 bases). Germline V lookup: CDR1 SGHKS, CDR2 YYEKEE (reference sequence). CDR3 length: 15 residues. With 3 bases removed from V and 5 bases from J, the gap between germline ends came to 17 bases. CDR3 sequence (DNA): TGTGCCAGCAGCTCCTACTTCGGGGGGAGGACTGAAGCTTTCTTT. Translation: CASSSYFGGRTEAFF.

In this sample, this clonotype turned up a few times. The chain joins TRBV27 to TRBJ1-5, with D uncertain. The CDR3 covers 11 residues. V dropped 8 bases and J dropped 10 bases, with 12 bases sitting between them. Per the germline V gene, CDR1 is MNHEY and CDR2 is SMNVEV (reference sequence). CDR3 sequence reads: CASGLLDPQHF. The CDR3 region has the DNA TGTGCCAGCGGATTACTCGATCCCCAGCATTTT.

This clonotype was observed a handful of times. The CDR3 DNA follows: TGTGCCATCAGCGACCAAAATACTGGCTATGGCTACACCTTC. Translating it yields CAISDQNTGYGYTF. The genes are TRBV10-3 and TRBJ1-2; D gene ambiguous. The CDR3 is 14 amino acids. Germline CDR1 is ENHRY and CDR2 is SYGVKD. Trimming removed 6 bases at V and 4 bases at J, with 15 bases between.

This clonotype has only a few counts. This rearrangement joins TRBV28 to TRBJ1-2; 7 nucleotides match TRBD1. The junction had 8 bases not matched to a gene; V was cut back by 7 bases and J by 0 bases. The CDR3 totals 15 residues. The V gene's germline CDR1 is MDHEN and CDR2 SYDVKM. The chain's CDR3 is CASIRAGQTNYGYTF. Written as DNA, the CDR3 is TGTGCCAGCATTCGTGCGGGACAGACTAACTATGGCTACACCTTC.

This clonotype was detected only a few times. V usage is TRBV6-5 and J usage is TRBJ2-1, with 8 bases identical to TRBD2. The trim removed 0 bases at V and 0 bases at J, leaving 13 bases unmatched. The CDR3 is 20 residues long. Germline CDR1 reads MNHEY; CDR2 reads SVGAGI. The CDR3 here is CASSYSLGAGGLFSYNEQFF. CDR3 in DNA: TGTGCCAGCAGTTACTCCTTAGGGGCGGGGGGCCTCTTCTCCTACAATGAGCAGTTCTTC.

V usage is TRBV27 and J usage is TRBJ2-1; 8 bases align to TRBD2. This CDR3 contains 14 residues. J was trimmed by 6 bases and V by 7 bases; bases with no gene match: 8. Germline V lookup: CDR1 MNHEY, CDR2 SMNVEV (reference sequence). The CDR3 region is CASNSNGGANEQFF. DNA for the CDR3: TGTGCCAGCAACTCGAACGGGGGGGCCAATGAGCAGTTCTTC.

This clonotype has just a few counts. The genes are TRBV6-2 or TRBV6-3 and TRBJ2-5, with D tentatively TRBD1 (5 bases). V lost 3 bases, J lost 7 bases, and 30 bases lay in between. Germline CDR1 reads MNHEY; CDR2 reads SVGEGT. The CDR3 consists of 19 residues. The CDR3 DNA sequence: TGTGCCAGCAGTTATTTCCGAAGTAACGGACATGTAGGCGCCGGGACCCAGTACTTC. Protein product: CASSYFRSNGHVGAGTQYF.

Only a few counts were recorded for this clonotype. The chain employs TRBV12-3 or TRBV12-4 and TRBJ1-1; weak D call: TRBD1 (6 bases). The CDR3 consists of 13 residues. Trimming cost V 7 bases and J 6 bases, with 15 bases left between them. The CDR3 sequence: CASTLPGAAEAFF. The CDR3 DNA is TGTGCCAGCACCCTCCCAGGGGCGGCTGAAGCTTTCTTT.

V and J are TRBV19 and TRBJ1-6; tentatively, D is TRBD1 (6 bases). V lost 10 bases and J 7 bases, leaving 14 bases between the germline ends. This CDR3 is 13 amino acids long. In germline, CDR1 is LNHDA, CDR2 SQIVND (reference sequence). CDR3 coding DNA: TGTGCCATTTCGACAGGAGAAAATTCACCCCTCCACTTT. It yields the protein CAISTGENSPLHF.

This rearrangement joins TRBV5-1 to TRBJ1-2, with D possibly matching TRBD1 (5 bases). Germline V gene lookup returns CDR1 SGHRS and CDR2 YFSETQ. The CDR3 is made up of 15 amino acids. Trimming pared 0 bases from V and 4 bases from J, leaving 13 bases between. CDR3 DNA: TGCGCCAGCAGCTTGGATCCAGGGTTTGGCTATGGCTACACCTTC. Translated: CASSLDPGFGYGYTF.

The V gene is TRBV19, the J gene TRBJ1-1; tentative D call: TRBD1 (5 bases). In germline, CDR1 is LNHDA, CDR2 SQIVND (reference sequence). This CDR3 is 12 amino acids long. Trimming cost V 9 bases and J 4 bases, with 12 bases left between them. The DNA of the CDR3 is TGTGCCAGCACCTTGGGGCTCACTGAAGCTTTCTTT. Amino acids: CASTLGLTEAFF.

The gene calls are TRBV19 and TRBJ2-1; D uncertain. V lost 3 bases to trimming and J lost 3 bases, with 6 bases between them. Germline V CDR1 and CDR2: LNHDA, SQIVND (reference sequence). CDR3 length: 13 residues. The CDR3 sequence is CASSIVYYNEQFF. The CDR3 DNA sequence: TGTGCCAGTAGTATTGTATACTACAATGAGCAGTTCTTC.

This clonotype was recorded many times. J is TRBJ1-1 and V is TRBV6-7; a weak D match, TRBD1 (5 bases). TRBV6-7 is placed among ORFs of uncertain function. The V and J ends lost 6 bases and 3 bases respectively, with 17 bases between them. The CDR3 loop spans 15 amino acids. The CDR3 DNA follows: TGTGCCAGCAGAGACCCAGGGTTAAGGGACACTGAAGCTTTCTTT. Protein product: CASRDPGLRDTEAFF.

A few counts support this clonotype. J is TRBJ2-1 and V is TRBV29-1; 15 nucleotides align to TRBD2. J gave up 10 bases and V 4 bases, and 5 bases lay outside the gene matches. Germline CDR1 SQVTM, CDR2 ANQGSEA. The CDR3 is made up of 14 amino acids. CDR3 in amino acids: CSVGRTSGGGEQFF. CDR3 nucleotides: TGCAGCGTTGGGAGGACTAGCGGGGGGGGAGAGCAGTTCTTC.

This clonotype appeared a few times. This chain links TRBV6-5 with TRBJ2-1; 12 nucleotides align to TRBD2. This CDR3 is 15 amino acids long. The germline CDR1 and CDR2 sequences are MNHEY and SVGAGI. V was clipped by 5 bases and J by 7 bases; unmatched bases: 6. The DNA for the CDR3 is TGTGCCAGCAGTCCTAGCGGGGGGGCGAAGAATGAGCAGTTCTTC. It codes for CASSPSGGAKNEQFF.